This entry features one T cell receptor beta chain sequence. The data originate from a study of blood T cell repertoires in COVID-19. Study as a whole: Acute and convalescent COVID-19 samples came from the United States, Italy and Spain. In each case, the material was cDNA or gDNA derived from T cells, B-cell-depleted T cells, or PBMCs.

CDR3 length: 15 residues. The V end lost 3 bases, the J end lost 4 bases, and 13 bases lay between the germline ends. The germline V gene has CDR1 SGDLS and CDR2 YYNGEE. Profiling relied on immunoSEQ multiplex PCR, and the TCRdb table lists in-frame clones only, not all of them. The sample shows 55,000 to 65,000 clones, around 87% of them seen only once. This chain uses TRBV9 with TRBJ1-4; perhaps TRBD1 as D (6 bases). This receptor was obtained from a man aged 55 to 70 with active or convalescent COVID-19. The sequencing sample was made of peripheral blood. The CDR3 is CASSAAGHINEKLFF. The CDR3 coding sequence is TGTGCCAGCAGCGCAGCGGGACACATTAATGAAAAACTGTTTTTT.